The entry that follows covers one T cell receptor (beta chain) sequence. What it recognizes is unknown. This sample was included in a study of post-analysis software for immune sequencing data. Study-level information: Courses of disease covered relapsing-remitting, secondary progressive and progressive-relapsing multiple sclerosis.

CDR3 length equals 14 residues. Germline V gene sequence: CDR1 SGHKS, CDR2 YYEKEE (reference sequence). Trimming stripped 7 bases from V and 5 bases from J, with 13 bases between. Study-level results: By F measure, samples from a shared preparation batch strongly co-clustered. In patients, TRBV5-6, TRBV5-1 and TRBV20-1 belonged to about five TRBV segments found more frequently than in controls. Normalized Chao1 diversity was significantly lower in multiple sclerosis patients than in controls.

Libraries were made from TCR beta cDNA, and they carried unique molecular identifiers. A population of 1 to 10 million T cells gave rise to approximately 530,000 cDNA molecules. TCRdb re-called the PCR reads through MiXCR, storing one row per CDR3 protein. The sample has 820,000 or so distinct CDR3 sequences, roughly 50% seen once; the top ten hold around 4.5%. This sequence joins TRBV5-5 and TRBJ1-6; no clear D. The clonotype originates from a girl between 10 and 17 years old with multiple sclerosis. The sequenced sample consisted of blood. The chain's CDR3 is CASSSGMDNSPLHF. The DNA for the CDR3 is TGTGCCAGCTCCTCGGGGATGGATAATTCACCCCTCCACTTT.